Sequencing of this T cell receptor (beta chain) was carried out in a study of identical twins. Study-wide points: With monozygotic twins, out-of-frame TCR alpha sharing exceeded what models estimated. Insertion counts were lower in abundant cord blood beta clonotypes, a trend that memory repertoires did not show.

On this clonotype itself: Antigen: not known.

MiXCR was run by TCRdb on the 5' RACE reads, yielding one entry per CDR3 protein. In the table there are around 450,000 distinct CDR3 sequences, approximately 15% of which are singletons. With 0 bases removed from V and 5 bases from J, the gap between germline ends came to 14 bases. The CDR3 loop spans 15 amino acids. In germline, CDR1 is SGHRS, CDR2 YFSETQ. The sample was also linked to a second study, of yellow fever vaccine responses in identical twins. In that study: It has been reported that, in twins, the vaccine T cell response seemed partly convergent and partly personalized.

The rearrangement links TRBV5-1 to TRBJ2-5, with D hard to call. The TCR was taken from a woman under 30 in good health. What was sequenced was CD4+ T cells sorted from blood. The DNA for the CDR3 is TGCGCCAGCAGCTTGGAGGCCAGAATCGGGGAGACCCAGTACTTC. It specifies CASSLEARIGETQYF.